The 2 T cell receptor beta chains presented below share a single source sample, sequenced in a study of blood T cells in healthy people across ages. Primers used in a second PCR of roughly 7 to 12 cycles were a sample-barcoded 5' primer and a J-beta primer mix. TCRdb called the 5' RACE reads again in MiXCR, with one record for every CDR3 protein. The sample lists hundreds of thousands of distinct CDR3 sequences, approximately 40% seen once, with approximately 29% in the top ten. The sample comprised blood. The origin of the receptors is an elderly man in good health.

This clonotype was detected only a few times. The V gene is TRBV6-2 or TRBV6-3, the J gene TRBJ1-1; maybe TRBD1 (6 bases). The germline gives CDR1 MNHEY, CDR2 SVGEGT. The CDR3 length is 15 residues. The V end lost 7 bases, the J end lost 0 bases, and 15 bases lay between the germline ends. In nucleotides, the CDR3 is TGTGCCAGCACAGAACGCCGGACAGTGAACACTGAAGCTTTCTTT. Protein product: CASTERRTVNTEAFF.

This clonotype was seen more than once but under ten times. The V and J genes are TRBV6-1 and TRBJ2-1; 10 bases fit TRBD1. The V segment lost 2 bases and the J segment 5 bases; nucleotides outside the gene matches: 6. The germline V gene has CDR1 MNHNS and CDR2 SASEGT. This CDR3 has 16 residues. CDR3 residues: CASSERSGTGDNEQFF. The CDR3 region has the DNA TGTGCCAGCAGTGAACGATCCGGGACAGGGGACAATGAGCAGTTCTTC.